This entry concerns a single T cell receptor (beta chain). This record belongs to a study of blood T cell repertoires in COVID-19. The data were produced by immunoSEQ multiplex PCR, yet TCRdb's version contains in-frame clones alone and is incomplete. The data contain some 200,000 clones, about 85% of them singletons. Germline CDR1 reads SEHNR; CDR2 reads FQNEAQ (reference sequence). The V segment lost 8 bases and the J segment 4 bases; nucleotides outside the gene matches: 5. The CDR3 covers 14 residues. The clonotype originates from a woman aged 25 to 39 who had recovered from COVID-19. Specimen: PBMCs or T cells enriched from blood (not recorded which). This chain uses TRBV7-9 with TRBJ2-1; 10 bases align to TRBD2. The CDR3 sequence: CASGASGSYNEQFF. In nucleotides, the CDR3 is TGTGCCAGCGGAGCTAGCGGGAGTTACAATGAGCAGTTCTTC.